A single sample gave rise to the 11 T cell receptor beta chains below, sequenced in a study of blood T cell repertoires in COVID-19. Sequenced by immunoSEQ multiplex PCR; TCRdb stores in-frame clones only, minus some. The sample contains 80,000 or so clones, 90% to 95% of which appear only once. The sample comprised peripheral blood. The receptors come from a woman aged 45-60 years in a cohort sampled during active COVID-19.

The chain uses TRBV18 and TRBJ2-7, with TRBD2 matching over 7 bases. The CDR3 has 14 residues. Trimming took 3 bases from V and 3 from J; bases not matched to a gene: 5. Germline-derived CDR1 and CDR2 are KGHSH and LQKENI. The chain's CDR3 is CASSPASGVYEQYF. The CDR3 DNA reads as TGTGCCAGCTCACCGGCTAGCGGTGTCTACGAGCAGTACTTC.

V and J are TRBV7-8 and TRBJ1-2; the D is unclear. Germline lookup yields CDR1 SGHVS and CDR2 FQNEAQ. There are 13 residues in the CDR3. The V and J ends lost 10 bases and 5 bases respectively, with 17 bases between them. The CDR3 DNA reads TGTGCCACGGCAGCCTCACGGGGATATGGCTACACCTTC. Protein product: CATAASRGYGYTF.

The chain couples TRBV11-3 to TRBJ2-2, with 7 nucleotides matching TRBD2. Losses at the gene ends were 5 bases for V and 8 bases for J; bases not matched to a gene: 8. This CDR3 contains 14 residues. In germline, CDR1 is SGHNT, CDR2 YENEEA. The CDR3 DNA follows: TGTGCCAGCAGCCCGACTAGCTCCCTAGGGGAGCTGTTTTTT. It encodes CASSPTSSLGELFF. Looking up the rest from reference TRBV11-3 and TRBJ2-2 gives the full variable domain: EAGVVQSPRYKIIEKKQPVAFWCNPISGHNTLYWYLQNLGQGPELLIRYENEEAVDDSQLPKDRFSAERLKGVDSTLKIQPAELGDSAVYLCASSPTSSLGELFFGEGSRLTVL.

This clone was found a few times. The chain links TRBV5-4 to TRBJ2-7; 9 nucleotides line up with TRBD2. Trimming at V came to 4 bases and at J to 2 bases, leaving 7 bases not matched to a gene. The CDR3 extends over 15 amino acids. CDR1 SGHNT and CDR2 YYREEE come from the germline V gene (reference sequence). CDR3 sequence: CASSPDGGRAYEQYF. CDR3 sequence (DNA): TGTGCCAGCAGCCCTGATGGCGGGAGGGCCTACGAGCAGTACTTC.

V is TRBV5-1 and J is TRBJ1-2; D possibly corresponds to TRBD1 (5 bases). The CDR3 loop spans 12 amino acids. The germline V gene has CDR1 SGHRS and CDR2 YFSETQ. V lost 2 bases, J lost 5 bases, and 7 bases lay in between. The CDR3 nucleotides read TGCGCCAGCAGCTTATCAGGGTATGGCTACACCTTC. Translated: CASSLSGYGYTF.

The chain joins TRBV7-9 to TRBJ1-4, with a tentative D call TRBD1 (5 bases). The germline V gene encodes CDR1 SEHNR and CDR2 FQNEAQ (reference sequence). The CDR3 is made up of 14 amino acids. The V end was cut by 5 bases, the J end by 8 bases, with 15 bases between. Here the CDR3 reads CASSPGSAGEKLFF. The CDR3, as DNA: TGTGCCAGCAGCCCAGGGTCAGCGGGGGAAAAACTGTTTTTT.

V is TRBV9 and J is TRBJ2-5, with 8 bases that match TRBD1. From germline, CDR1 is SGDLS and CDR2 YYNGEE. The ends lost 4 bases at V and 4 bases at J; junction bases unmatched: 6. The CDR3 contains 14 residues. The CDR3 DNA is TGTGCCAGCAGCCCCCAGGGGGCGCGAGAGACCCAGTACTTC. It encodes CASSPQGARETQYF.

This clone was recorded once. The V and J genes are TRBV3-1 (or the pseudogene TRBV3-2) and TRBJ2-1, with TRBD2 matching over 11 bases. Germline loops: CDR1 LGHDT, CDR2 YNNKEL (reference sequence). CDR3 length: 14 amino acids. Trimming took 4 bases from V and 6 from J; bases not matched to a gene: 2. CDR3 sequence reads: CASSRGLAGNEQFF. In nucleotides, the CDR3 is TGTGCCAGCAGCCGAGGACTAGCGGGCAATGAGCAGTTCTTC.

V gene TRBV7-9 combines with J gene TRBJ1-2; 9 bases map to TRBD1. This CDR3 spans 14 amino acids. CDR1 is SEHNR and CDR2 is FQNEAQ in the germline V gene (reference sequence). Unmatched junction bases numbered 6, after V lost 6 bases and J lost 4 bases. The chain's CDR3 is CASRSDRGAYGYTF. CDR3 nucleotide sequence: TGTGCCAGCAGATCGGACAGGGGAGCCTATGGCTACACCTTC.

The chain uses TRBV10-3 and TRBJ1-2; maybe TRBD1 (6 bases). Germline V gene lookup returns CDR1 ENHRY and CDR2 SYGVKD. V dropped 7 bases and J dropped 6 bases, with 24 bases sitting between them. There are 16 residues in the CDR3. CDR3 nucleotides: TGTGCCATCACACCGGGGCCTGGGGGGGGGCGCGATGGCTACACCTTC. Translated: CAITPGPGGGRDGYTF.

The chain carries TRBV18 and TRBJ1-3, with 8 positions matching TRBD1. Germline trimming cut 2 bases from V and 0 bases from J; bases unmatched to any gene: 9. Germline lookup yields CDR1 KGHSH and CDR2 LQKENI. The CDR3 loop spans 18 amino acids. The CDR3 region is CASSPRRFGQGSGNTIYF. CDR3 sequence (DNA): TGTGCCAGCTCACCAAGACGCTTCGGACAGGGCTCTGGAAACACCATATATTTT.